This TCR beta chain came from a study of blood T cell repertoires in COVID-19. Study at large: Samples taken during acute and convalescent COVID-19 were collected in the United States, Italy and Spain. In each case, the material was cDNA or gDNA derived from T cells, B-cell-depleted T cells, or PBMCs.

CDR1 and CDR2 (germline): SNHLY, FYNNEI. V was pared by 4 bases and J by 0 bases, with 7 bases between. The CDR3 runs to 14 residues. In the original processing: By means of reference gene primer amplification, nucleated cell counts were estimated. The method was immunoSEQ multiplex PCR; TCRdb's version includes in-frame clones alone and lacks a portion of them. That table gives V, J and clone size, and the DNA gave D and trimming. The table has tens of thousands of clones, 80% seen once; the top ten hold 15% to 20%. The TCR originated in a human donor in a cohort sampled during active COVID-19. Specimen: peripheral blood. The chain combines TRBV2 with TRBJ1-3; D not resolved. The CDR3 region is CASSAESSGNTIYF. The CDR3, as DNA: TGTGCCAGCAGTGCTGAGTCCTCTGGAAACACCATATATTTT.